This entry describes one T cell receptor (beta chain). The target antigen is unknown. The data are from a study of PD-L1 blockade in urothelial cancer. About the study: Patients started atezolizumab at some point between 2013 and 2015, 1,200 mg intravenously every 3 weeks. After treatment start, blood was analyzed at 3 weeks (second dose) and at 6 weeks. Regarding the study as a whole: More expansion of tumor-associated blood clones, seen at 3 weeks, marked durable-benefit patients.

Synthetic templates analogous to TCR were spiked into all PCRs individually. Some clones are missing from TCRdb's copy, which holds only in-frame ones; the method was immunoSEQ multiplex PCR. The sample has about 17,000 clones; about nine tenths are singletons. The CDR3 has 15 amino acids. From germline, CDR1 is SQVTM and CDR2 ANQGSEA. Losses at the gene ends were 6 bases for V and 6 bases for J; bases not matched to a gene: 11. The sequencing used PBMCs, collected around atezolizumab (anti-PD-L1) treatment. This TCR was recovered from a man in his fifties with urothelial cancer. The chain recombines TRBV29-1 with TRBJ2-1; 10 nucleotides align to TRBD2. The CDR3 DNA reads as TGCAGCGTCGGAACGACTAGCGGGTTATTCAATGAGCAGTTCTTC. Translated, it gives CSVGTTSGLFNEQFF.